A selection of T cell receptor beta chains follows, all from one sample in a study of T-cell reconstitution after alpha-beta-depleted transplantation in children. A single record per CDR3 protein comes from TCRdb applying MiXCR to the PCR reads. This table holds about a million distinct CDR3 sequences, less than 30% found once. The specimen was PBMCs, mostly from graft donor cells, collected 360 days after TCRalphabeta/CD19-depleted stem cell transplant. These receptor sequences come from a boy under two years old who had a stem cell transplant for SCID, so the T cells may come from the graft donor. The CDR3 runs from the conserved cysteine through the conserved F or W. The D gene is left open where the match is weak.

>TRBD2|TRBV27|TRBJ2-7
CAIPGLAGKSYEQYF
>.|TRBV20-1|TRBJ1-1
CSARETGAAGTEAFF
>TRBD1|TRBV7-9|TRBJ2-1
CASSGRLTGGRNEQFF
>.|TRBV11-1|TRBJ2-7
CASRLTLGYHYEQYF
>.|TRBV28|TRBJ1-2
CASSLDHGYTF
>.|TRBV4-2|TRBJ2-1
CASSPRGADNEQFF
>.|TRBV11-2|TRBJ2-4
CASSGAKNIQYF
>.|TRBV5-1|TRBJ1-1
CASSLAGGSNTEAFF
>.|TRBV6-5|TRBJ1-1
CASSYLGGNTEAFF
>.|TRBV20-1|TRBJ2-3
CSATLGPTTDTQYF
>TRBD1|TRBV6-1|TRBJ1-4
CASSQKNRGRTNEKLFF
>.|TRBV13|TRBJ2-5
CASSLSGLPKGKSETQYF
>TRBD1|TRBV5-1|TRBJ1-6
CASSPGQPHFYNSPLHF
>TRBD2|TRBV6-5|TRBJ2-2
CASSYGGDTGELFF
>TRBD1|TRBV4-1|TRBJ1-1
CASSILSSRGSTEAFF
>TRBD1|TRBV5-6|TRBJ2-1
CASSLVPGQVHEQFF
>.|TRBV29-1|TRBJ2-3
CSVDLGGGTDTQYF
>.|TRBV4-1|TRBJ1-3
CASTRGPLGAGNTIYF
>TRBD1|TRBV12-3/TRBV12-4|TRBJ1-4
CASSQVKGGRYATNEKLFF
>.|TRBV5-1|TRBJ2-5
CASETGSGETQYF
>.|TRBV28|TRBJ2-7
CASSRGSYEQYF
>TRBD1|TRBV7-9|TRBJ2-7
CASSYTDRPPYEQYF
>.|TRBV4-1|TRBJ1-2
CASSQDSANYGYTF
>.|TRBV9|TRBJ2-5
CASSVGKGPTIQETQYF
>TRBD2|TRBV6-2/TRBV6-3|TRBJ2-7
CASSYRLAGGYEQYF
>.|TRBV6-5|TRBJ2-6
CASSYRQEGFGANVLTF
>.|TRBV5-1|TRBJ2-1
CASRVGDNEQFF
>.|TRBV12-3/TRBV12-4|TRBJ2-3
CASSYAGRSTDTQYF
>TRBD2|TRBV5-1|TRBJ2-3
CASSPGTNPTDTQYF
>TRBD2|TRBV18|TRBJ2-7
CASSLGLAGGPANYEQYF
>.|TRBV20-1|TRBJ1-2
CSAPSPPFGYTF
>.|TRBV28|TRBJ2-7
CASSSRGLMSYEQYF
>.|TRBV10-2|TRBJ2-7
CASSESREFREQYF
>.|TRBV20-1|TRBJ1-5
CSARDGGAVGNQPQHF
>.|TRBV5-5|TRBJ2-4
CASSLSGPAPNIQYF